This is a list of T cell receptor beta chains from one sample in a study of Graves' ophthalmopathy and Graves' hyperthyroidism. TCRdb itself ran the multiplex PCR reads through MiXCR, one entry per CDR3 protein. The repertoire holds 40,000 to 45,000 distinct CDR3 sequences, with 52% as singletons. Sequencing was carried out using peripheral blood. The receptors were gathered from an adult man with Graves' ophthalmopathy. Both conserved end residues are trimmed from each CDR3. A D gene is named only where the DNA matches it firmly.

j_call	d_call	v_call	cdr3_aa
TRBJ1-3	TRBD1	TRBV6-1	ASSEGDRTGNTIY
TRBJ2-3	TRBD2	TRBV12-3/TRBV12-4	ASSRTSGGTDTQY
TRBJ1-5	NA	TRBV20-1	SARDPRVQPQH
TRBJ1-2	NA	TRBV10-3	APRPEDGYT
TRBJ2-7	TRBD1	TRBV12-3/TRBV12-4	ASSLGRGQVEQY
TRBJ2-6	NA	TRBV5-4	ASSFGGGGANVLT
TRBJ2-3	NA	TRBV20-1	SVFDSNTDTQY
TRBJ1-6	TRBD1	TRBV11-1	ASSTGTANSPLH
TRBJ1-6	TRBD1	TRBV9	ASSVGDSTNSPLH
TRBJ1-1	NA	TRBV7-3	ASSSRGRENTEAF
TRBJ1-2	TRBD1	TRBV19	ASGPPGQWFYGYT
TRBJ2-5	NA	TRBV29-1	SVDLGWETQY
TRBJ2-3	NA	TRBV6-6	AISKLISTDTQY
TRBJ1-3	NA	TRBV4-1	ASSQGWGSNSGNTIY
TRBJ1-2	NA	TRBV5-6	ASSPREGGGDYGYT
TRBJ2-5	TRBD1	TRBV6-6	ASSYSSTGQGRETQY
TRBJ1-4	NA	TRBV19	ASSQSFGELF
TRBJ1-5	NA	TRBV20-1	SARDPGGRGETQH
TRBJ2-5	TRBD2	TRBV5-1	ASSLGTSGVETQY
TRBJ2-1	NA	TRBV6-1	ASAFPPGGSYNEQF
TRBJ2-2	NA	TRBV6-5	ASSYSLGPGEELF
TRBJ1-1	TRBD1	TRBV27	ASSPIWTGSTEAF
TRBJ1-4	NA	TRBV15	ATSRDRGQEKLF
TRBJ2-5	NA	TRBV29-1	SVDGGAGWNQETQY
TRBJ2-2	NA	TRBV19	ASTRAEVDTGELF
TRBJ2-2	NA	TRBV2	ASSVLYTGELF
TRBJ2-1	TRBD1	TRBV11-2	ASSQGTGANEQF
TRBJ1-3	NA	TRBV29-1	SVELEGRGNTIY
TRBJ2-5	NA	TRBV20-1	SANTDQETQY
TRBJ2-5	NA	TRBV15	ATSRDVGDPNSAGETQY
TRBJ1-6	NA	TRBV10-3	AISEAPPGSSPLH
TRBJ1-2	NA	TRBV7-9	ASSYGTNGYT
TRBJ1-3	NA	TRBV12-1	ASSFAPGQGNTIY
TRBJ2-3	NA	TRBV11-3	ASSLRADTQY
TRBJ2-2	NA	TRBV5-4	ASSHPNRGAGGELF
TRBJ1-2	NA	TRBV20-1	SAIPAGASNYGYT
TRBJ2-1	NA	TRBV24-1	ATSDLWPYKEQF
TRBJ2-2	NA	TRBV5-1	ATSPNAGSSGELF
TRBJ1-5	NA	TRBV6-6	ASRSRRGDSNQPQH
TRBJ2-1	TRBD2	TRBV10-1	ASSVSASGVDEQF
TRBJ1-2	TRBD1	TRBV19	ASSTPGQGAYYGYT
TRBJ2-7	NA	TRBV15	ATSRGIYEQY
TRBJ2-7	NA	TRBV6-4	ASSSRQGPSNERGSSYEQY
TRBJ2-5	NA	TRBV12-3/TRBV12-4	ASRLALETQY
TRBJ1-4	NA	TRBV10-1	ASGESQGPFTATNEKLF
TRBJ2-5	NA	TRBV12-1	ASSVGTGQGETQY
TRBJ1-5	NA	TRBV28	ASSLLGDYSNQPQH
TRBJ1-2	TRBD1	TRBV6-6	ASSSDRGGGYT
TRBJ1-5	NA	TRBV20-1	SAGGKGGQPQH
TRBJ2-7	TRBD2	TRBV7-2	ASSPGLAGGPSYEQY
TRBJ2-3	NA	TRBV5-5	ASSLAARTDTQY
TRBJ1-1	NA	TRBV19	ASSIWSNTEAF
TRBJ2-3	TRBD2	TRBV6-2/TRBV6-3	ASIPGLASVPDTQY